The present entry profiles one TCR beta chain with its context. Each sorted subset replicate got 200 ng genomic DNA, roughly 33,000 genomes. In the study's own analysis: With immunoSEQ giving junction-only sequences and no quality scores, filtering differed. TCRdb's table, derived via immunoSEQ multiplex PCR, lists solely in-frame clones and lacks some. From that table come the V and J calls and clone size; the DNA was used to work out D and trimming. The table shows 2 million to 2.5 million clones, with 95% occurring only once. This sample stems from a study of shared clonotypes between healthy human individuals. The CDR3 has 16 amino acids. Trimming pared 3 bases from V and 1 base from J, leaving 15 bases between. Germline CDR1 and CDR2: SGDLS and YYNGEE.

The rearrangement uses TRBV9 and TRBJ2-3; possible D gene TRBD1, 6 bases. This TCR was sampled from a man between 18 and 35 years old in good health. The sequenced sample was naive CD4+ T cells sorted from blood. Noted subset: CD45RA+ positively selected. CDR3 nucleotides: TGTGCCAGCAGCGCTGAACAGGGTCGGGGCACAGATACGCAGTATTTT. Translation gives CASSAEQGRGTDTQYF.